The entry below describes one TCR beta chain. Its antigen is unknown. No per-base quality is available; no much larger clone lies one base away. The germline V gene (reference sequence) sets CDR1 to MNHEY and CDR2 to SMNVEV. From cysteine to phenylalanine, the CDR3 is 15 amino acids long. Of the read, only the CDR3 DNA is kept; its 45 bases are in frame from base 1. A distance of 20 bases separates the germline ends of V and J, which lose 4 bases and 10 bases respectively. From about 10,000 to 100,000 sorted cells per subset, genomic DNA was extracted using the DNeasy Blood and Tissue Kit. The immunoSEQ service sequenced and mapped the TCRbeta V-J or V-D-J regions, with coverage above 8.5x for each sample. The study's own analysis went as follows. Analysis was limited to productive rearrangements exported from the immunoSEQ Analyzer platform, and clonality was evaluated on the 500 most abundant clones. The Morisita-Horn similarity index and the Jaccard index were used to quantify repertoire overlap between populations. Morisita-Horn similarity between CD8 T-cell subset TCR repertoires was measured in about 6 cancer patients. Entries here come from immuneACCESS through TCRdb and include only in-frame sequences with V and J called. Some clones fail to appear in such tables; in the studies checked, an unresolved V gene covers under half of the shortfall, and the cause of the remainder is unknown. That table supplies the V and J calls and clone size; D and trimming were determined from the DNA. The sample records roughly 15,000 clones, approximately 90% of which are singletons. 3.5% to 5% of the sample is taken by the ten largest.

The sample belongs to a study of CD39 and CD103 CD8 tumor-infiltrating T cells listed by TCRdb under 2018. Some background on the complete study: Repertoire comparisons were shown for an HPV-positive HNSCC, an HPV-negative HNSCC, an ovarian cancer and a melanoma patient. Repertoires of CD8 TIL subsets defined by CD103 and CD39 were compared with peripheral memory CD8 T cells by TCRbeta CDR3 deep sequencing.

Broader findings and caveats from the paper: Compared with DN and SP CD8 TILs and with blood memory CD8 T cells, DP CD8 TILs appeared more oligoclonal, with the top 30 clonotypes covering roughly 50-90%. DP TIL clonotypes were rarely found in blood or uninvolved lymph node, whereas DN TIL clonotypes largely overlapped peripheral memory CD8 repertoires.

No therapy was being received by patients at the time of sample collection, although prior treatments had ranged from chemotherapy, radiotherapy, surgery and immunotherapy to none. Thawed cells were enriched for T lymphocytes with a negative-selection kit, adding EpCAM beads for tumor-infiltrating lymphocytes. Memory CD8 T cells were sorted using a CD8+CD4-CD45RA- gate, without regard to whether the cells expressed CCR7. Before analysis, peripheral blood mononuclear cells were isolated on a Ficoll-Paque PLUS gradient and cryopreserved. Populations were sorted on a FACSAria II to approximately 99% purity, and cell pellets were frozen without culture for TCR sequencing.

The receptor was isolated from a human donor with head and neck squamous cell carcinoma. The material sequenced was CD8+ T cells sorted from blood. The cell subset or site label, as the study defines it: total memory CD8 T cells (CD45RA-CCR7+/-) from blood or uninvolved lymph node. Recombination linked TRBV27 to TRBJ2-1; the D gene is perhaps TRBD1 or TRBD2, as each covers 6 bases. The DNA sequence is given as TGTGCCAGCAGTTCCCCGGGGGCAGGGATGGAGGAGCAGTTCTTC. It codes for CASSSPGAGMEEQFF.